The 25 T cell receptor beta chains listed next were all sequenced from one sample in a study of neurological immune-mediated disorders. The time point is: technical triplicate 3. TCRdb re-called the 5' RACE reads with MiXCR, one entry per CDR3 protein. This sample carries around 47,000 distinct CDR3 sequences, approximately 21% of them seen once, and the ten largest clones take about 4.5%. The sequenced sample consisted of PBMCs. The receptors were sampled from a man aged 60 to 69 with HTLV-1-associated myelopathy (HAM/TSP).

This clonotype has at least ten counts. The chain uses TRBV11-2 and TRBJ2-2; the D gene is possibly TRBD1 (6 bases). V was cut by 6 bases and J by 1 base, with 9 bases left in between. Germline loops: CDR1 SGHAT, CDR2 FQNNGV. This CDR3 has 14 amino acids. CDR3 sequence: CASRQQGNTGELFF. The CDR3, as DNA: TGTGCCAGCAGGCAACAGGGGAACACCGGGGAGCTGTTTTTT.

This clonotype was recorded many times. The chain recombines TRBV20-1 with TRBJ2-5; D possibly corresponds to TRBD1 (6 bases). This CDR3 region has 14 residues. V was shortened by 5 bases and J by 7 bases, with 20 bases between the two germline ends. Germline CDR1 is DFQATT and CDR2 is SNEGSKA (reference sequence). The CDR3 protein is CSAGVDSLYGTQYF. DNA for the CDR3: TGCAGTGCTGGCGTGGACAGTCTCTATGGGACCCAGTACTTC.

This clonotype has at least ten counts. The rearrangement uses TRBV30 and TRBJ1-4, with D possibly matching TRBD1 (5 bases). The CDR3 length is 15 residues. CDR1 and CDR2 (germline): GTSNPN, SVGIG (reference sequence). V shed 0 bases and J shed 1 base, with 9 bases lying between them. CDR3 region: CAWSVQGGTNEKLFF. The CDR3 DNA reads TGTGCCTGGAGTGTGCAGGGAGGAACTAATGAAAAACTGTTTTTT. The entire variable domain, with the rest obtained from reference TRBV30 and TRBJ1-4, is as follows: SQTIHQWPATLVQPVGSPLSLECTVEGTSNPNLYWYRQAAGRGLQLLFYSVGIGQISSEVPQNLSASRPQDRQFILSSKKLLLSDSGFYLCAWSVQGGTNEKLFFGSGTQLSVL.

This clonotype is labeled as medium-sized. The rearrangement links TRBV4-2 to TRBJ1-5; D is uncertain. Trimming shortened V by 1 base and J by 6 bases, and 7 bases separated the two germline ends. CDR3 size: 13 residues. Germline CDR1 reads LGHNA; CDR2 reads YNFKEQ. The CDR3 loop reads CASSQGGFQPQHF. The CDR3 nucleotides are TGTGCCAGCAGCCAAGGTGGGTTTCAGCCCCAGCATTTT.

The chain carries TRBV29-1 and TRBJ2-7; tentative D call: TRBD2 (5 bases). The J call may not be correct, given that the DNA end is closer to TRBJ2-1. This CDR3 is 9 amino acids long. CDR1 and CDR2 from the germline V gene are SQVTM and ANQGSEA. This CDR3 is CSVGDEQFF. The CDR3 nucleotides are TGCAGCGTCGGGGATGAGCAGTTCTTC.

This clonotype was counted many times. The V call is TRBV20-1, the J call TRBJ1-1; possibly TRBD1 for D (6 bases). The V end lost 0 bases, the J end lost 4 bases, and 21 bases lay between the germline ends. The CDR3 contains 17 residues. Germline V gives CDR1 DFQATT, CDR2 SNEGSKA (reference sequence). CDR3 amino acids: CSARDSGRGGGGTEAFF. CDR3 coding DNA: TGCAGTGCTAGAGATTCAGGACGGGGGGGGGGCGGCACTGAAGCTTTCTTT.

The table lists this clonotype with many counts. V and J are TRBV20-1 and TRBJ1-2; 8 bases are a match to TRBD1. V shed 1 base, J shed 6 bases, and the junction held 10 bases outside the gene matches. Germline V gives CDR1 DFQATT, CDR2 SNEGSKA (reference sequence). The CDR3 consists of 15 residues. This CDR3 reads CSARGPDRVSDGYTF. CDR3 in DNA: TGCAGTGCTAGAGGCCCGGACAGGGTTAGCGATGGCTACACCTTC.

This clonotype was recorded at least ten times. CDR3 sequence: CASSVRDRALNEQFF. The CDR3, as DNA: TGTGCCAGCAGTGTGCGGGACAGAGCTCTCAATGAGCAGTTCTTC. The V call is TRBV7-8, the J call TRBJ2-1; D may be TRBD1 (7 bases). The CDR3 sequence is 15 residues long. The V gene lost 6 bases and the J gene lost 6 bases, with 18 bases spanning the gap. CDR1 is SGHVS, CDR2 FQNEAQ, per germline.

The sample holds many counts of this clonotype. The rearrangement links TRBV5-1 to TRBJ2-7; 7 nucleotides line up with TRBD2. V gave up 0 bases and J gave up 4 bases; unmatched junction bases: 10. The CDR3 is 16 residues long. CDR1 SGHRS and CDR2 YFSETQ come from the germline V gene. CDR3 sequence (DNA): TGCGCCAGCAGCTTGGGGGGACTACCGGAATATTACGAGCAGTACTTC. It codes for CASSLGGLPEYYEQYF.

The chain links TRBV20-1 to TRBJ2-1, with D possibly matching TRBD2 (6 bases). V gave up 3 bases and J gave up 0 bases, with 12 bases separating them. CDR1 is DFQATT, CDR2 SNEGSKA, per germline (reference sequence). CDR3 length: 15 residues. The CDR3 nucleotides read TGCAGTGCTAGCATTAGCGGAAGCTCCTACAATGAGCAGTTCTTC. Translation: CSASISGSSYNEQFF.

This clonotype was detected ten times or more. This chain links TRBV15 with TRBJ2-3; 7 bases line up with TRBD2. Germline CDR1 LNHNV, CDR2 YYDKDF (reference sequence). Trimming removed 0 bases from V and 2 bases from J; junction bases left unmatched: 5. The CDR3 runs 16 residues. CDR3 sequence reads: CATSRDGGTNTDTQYF. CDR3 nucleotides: TGTGCCACCAGCAGAGATGGGGGGACTAACACAGATACGCAGTATTTT.

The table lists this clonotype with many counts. CDR3 region: CASSLASEKLFF. The CDR3 coding sequence is TGTGCCAGCAGTCTTGCTAGTGAAAAACTGTTTTTT. The rearrangement links TRBV12-3 or TRBV12-4 to TRBJ1-4, with D hard to call. The CDR3 length is 12 residues. The V gene lost 5 bases and the J gene lost 7 bases, with 8 bases spanning the gap.

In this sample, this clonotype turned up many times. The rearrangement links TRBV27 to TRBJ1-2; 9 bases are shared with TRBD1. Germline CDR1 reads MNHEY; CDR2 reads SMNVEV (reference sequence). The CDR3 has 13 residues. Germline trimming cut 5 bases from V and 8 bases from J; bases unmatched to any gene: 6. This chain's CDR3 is CASSPGTGHGYTF. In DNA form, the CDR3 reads TGTGCCAGCAGTCCCGGGACAGGGCACGGCTACACCTTC.

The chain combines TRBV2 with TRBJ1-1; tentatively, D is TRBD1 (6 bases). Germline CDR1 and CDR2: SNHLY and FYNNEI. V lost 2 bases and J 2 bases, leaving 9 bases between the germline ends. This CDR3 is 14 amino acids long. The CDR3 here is CASSERTANTEAFF. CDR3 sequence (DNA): TGTGCCAGCAGTGAACGGACAGCCAACACTGAAGCTTTCTTT.

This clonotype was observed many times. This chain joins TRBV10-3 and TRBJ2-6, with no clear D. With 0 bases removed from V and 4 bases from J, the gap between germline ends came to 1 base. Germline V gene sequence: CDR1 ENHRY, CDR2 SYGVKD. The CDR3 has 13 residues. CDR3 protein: CAISESGANVLTF. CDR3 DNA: TGTGCCATCAGTGAGTCAGGGGCCAACGTCCTGACTTTC.

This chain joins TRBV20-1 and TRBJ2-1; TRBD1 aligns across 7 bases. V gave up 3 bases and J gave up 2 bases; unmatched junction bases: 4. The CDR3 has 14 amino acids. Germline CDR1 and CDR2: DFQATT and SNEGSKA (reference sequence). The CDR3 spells CSASTGEPYNEQFF. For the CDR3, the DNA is TGCAGTGCTAGTACAGGGGAGCCCTACAATGAGCAGTTCTTC.

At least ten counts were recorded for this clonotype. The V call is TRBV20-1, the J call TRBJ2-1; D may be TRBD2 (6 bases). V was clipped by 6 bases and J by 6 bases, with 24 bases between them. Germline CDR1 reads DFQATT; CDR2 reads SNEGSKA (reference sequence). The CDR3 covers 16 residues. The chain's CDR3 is CSARAGGANKGNEQFF. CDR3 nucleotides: TGCAGTGCACGCGCCGGAGGGGCCAACAAGGGCAATGAGCAGTTCTTC.

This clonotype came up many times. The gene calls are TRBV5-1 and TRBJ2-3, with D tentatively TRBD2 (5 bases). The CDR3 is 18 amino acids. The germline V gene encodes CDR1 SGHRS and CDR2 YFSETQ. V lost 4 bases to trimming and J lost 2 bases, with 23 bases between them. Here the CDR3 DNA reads TGCGCCAGCAGCCTTCACCCTTGGGGAGCGGAGAACACAGATACGCAGTATTTT. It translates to CASSLHPWGAENTDTQYF.

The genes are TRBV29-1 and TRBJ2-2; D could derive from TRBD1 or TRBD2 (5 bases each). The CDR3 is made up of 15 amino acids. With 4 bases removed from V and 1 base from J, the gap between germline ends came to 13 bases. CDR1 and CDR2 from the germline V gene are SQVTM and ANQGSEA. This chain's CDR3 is CSVGTGTGNTGELFF. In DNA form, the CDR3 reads TGCAGCGTTGGAACCGGGACGGGGAACACCGGGGAGCTGTTTTTT.

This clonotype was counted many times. CDR3 sequence reads: CASSWPGEYTEAFF. The CDR3 region has the DNA TGCGCCAGCAGCTGGCCCGGCGAGTACACTGAAGCTTTCTTT. This chain links TRBV5-1 with TRBJ1-1; D ambiguous. V lost 3 bases to trimming and J lost 3 bases, with 12 bases between them. CDR3 length equals 14 residues. The V gene's germline CDR1 is SGHRS and CDR2 YFSETQ. The full variable domain, in which reference TRBV5-1 and TRBJ1-1 provide the parts outside the CDR3, is KAGVTQTPRYLIKTRGQQVTLSCSPISGHRSVSWYQQTPGQGLQFLFEYFSETQRNKGNFPGRFSGRQFSNSRSEMNVSTLELGDSALYLCASSWPGEYTEAFFGQGTRLTVV.

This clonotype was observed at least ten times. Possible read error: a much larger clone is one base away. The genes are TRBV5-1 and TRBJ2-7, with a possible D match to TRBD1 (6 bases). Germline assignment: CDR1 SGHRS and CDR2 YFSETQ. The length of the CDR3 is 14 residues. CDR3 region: CASSAHRDTYERYF. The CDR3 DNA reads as TGCGCCAGCAGCGCCCACAGGGATACCTACGAGCGGTACTTC.

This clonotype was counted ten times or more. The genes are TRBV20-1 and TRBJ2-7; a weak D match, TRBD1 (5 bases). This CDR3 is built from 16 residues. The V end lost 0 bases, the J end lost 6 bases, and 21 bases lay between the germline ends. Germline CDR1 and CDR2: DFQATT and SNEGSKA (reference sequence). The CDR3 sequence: CSARDPARALTGEQYF. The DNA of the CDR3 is TGCAGTGCTAGAGACCCCGCCAGGGCCTTGACTGGCGAGCAGTACTTC.

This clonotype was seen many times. CDR3 region: CASNKGTSGSGETQYF. The CDR3 coding sequence is TGTGCCAGCAACAAAGGGACTAGCGGGAGTGGAGAGACCCAGTACTTC. V is TRBV6-2 or TRBV6-3 and J is TRBJ2-5, with 14 bases that match TRBD2. CDR3 length equals 16 residues. The germline CDR1 and CDR2 sequences are MNHEY and SVGEGT. With V trimmed by 7 bases and J by 4 bases, 8 bases remained unmatched.

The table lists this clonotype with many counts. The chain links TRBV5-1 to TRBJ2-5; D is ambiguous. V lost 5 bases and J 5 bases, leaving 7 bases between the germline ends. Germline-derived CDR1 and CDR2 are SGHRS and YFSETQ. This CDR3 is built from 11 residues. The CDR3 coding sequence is TGCGCCAGCAGGGCGGCGGAGACCCAGTACTTC. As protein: CASRAAETQYF. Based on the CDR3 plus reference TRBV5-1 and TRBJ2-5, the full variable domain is KAGVTQTPRYLIKTRGQQVTLSCSPISGHRSVSWYQQTPGQGLQFLFEYFSETQRNKGNFPGRFSGRQFSNSRSEMNVSTLELGDSALYLCASRAAETQYFGPGTRLLVL.

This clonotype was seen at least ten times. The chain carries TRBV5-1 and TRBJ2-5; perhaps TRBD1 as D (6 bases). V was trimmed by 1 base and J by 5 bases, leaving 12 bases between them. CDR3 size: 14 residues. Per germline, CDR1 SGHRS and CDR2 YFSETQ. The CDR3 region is CASSLQSGDETQYF. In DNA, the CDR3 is TGCGCCAGCAGCTTGCAATCAGGGGATGAGACCCAGTACTTC.